This T cell receptor (beta chain) was captured in a study of shared clonotypes between healthy human individuals. The naive CD8 population came from CD45RO-negative cells selected for CCR7, without terminally differentiated effector memory CD45RA+ cells. Germline CDR1 and CDR2: SEHNR and FQNEAQ (reference sequence). With 4 bases removed from V and 8 bases from J, the gap between germline ends came to 15 bases. CDR3 size: 14 residues. TCRdb keeps only in-frame clones here, not all; method: immunoSEQ multiplex PCR. Altogether 500,000 to 700,000 clones are present, 90% to 95% being singletons, with the ten largest covering 0.095% to 0.14%.

The chain couples TRBV7-9 to TRBJ1-5; tentative D call: TRBD1 (6 bases). This receptor was taken from a woman in her twenties or thirties in good health. Sequencing was performed on naive CD8+ T cells sorted from blood. CDR3 sequence (DNA): TGTGCCAGCAGCTCGAAGGGGGGCCGGAAGCCCCAGCATTTT. This codes for CASSSKGGRKPQHF.